This T cell receptor (beta chain) originates from a study of T cells in Graves' hyperthyroidism and ophthalmopathy. About the research overall: Staff took peripheral blood when the initial diagnosis was made, before any treatment began.

What was amplified from RNA transcripts were TCR beta CDR3 regions. The study used the HTBI primer set for a first-round RT-PCR of the TCR CDR3. Using its own MiXCR run on the multiplex PCR reads, TCRdb lists one record per CDR3 protein. Of 300,000 to 450,000 distinct CDR3 sequences in the sample, approximately 15% were seen once. Clinical symptoms, serum thyroxine, TRAb, thyroid ultrasound and orbital computed tomography informed diagnoses. V lost 4 bases and J lost 0, with 13 bases in between. This CDR3 has 16 residues. This clonotype was counted ten times or more. The chain links TRBV12-3 or TRBV12-4 to TRBJ1-5; TRBD1 is a possible D gene (5 bases). Sequencing was done on a sample of blood. This sequence was found in a woman between 25 and 40 years old with Graves' ophthalmopathy. For the CDR3, the DNA is TGTGCCAGCAGTTGGTCCAGGGTTAATAGCAATCAGCCCCAGCATTTT. This sequence encodes CASSWSRVNSNQPQHF.